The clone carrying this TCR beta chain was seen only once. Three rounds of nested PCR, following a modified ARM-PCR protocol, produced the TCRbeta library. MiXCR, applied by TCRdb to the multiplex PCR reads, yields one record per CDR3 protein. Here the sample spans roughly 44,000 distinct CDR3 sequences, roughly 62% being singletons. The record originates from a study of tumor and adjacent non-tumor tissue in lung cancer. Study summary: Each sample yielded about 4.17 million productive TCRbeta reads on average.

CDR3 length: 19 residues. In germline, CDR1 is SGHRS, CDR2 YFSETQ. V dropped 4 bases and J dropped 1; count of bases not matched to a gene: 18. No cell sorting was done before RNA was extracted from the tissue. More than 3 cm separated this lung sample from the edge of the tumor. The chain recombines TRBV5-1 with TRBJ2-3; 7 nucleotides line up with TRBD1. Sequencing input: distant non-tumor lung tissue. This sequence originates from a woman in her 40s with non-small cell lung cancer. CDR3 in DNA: TGCGCCAGCAGCCTCAGTCACAGTGGCAGGGGGAGAGGCACAGATACGCAGTATTTT. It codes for CASSLSHSGRGRGTDTQYF.